The clone carrying this T cell receptor beta chain was counted many times. The data derive from a study of blood T cells in healthy people across ages. Sample-barcoded 5' priming and a J-beta primer mix drove a second PCR of 7 to 11 cycles. TCRdb reanalysed the 5' RACE reads using MiXCR and keeps one entry per CDR3 protein. The sample yields 800,000 to 1,300,000 distinct CDR3 sequences, 20% to 25% seen once. There are 15 residues in the CDR3. Germline values: CDR1 MNHEY, CDR2 SVGEGT. V was shortened by 5 bases and J by 4 bases, with 15 bases between the two germline ends. This sample was also put to use in a study of T cells of mothers and their children.

The chain uses TRBV6-2 or TRBV6-3 and TRBJ2-1; a weak D match, TRBD1 (6 bases). The source of this sequence is a girl aged 2 to 10 in good health. Sequencing was done on a sample of blood. CDR3: CASSGGQNSYNEQFF. In DNA, the CDR3 is TGTGCCAGCAGTGGCGGACAGAATAGTTACAATGAGCAGTTCTTC.